Listed below are T cell receptor beta chains from one sample, sequenced in a study of shared clonotypes between healthy human individuals. This table comes from immunoSEQ multiplex PCR, and its TCRdb copy is limited to in-frame clones, with some not included. The table includes about 2.1 million clones, approximately 92% detected once. The specimen was naive CD8+ T cells from PBMCs. These receptor sequences come from a young man in good health. Some clones in this sample may be carry-over from other donors' samples. Both conserved end residues are trimmed from each CDR3. D genes are given only for firm matches.

.,TRBJ1-1,TRBV29-1,SVGPYTEAF
.,TRBJ2-1,TRBV19,ASGWNNEQF
TRBD2,TRBJ2-7,TRBV27,ASSGTRVLY
TRBD1,TRBJ2-5,TRBV28,ASRGQEQETQY
.,TRBJ1-1,TRBV28,ASSLYRSMNTEAF
.,TRBJ2-4,TRBV9,ASRGPSPGSSTKNIQY
.,TRBJ1-1,TRBV19,ASAGTEAF
.,TRBJ2-1,TRBV10-2,ASSDTGTPYNEQF
TRBD2,TRBJ2-4,TRBV27,ASGLSGSGNIQY
TRBD1,TRBJ2-7,TRBV13,ASSDRDRAYEQY
TRBD1,TRBJ2-1,TRBV2,ASSETHPQGAFLDEQF
.,TRBJ2-7,TRBV28,ASSFGRYYEQY
.,TRBJ2-5,TRBV6-5,ASSPRGLRKTQY
.,TRBJ2-7,TRBV9,ASSVVPGTYEQY
.,TRBJ1-5,TRBV28,ASSYRVEQPQH
.,TRBJ1-1,TRBV6-5,ASSYGDTEAF
TRBD1,TRBJ2-7,TRBV5-1,ASSLKGTDYEQY
.,TRBJ2-1,TRBV5-1,ASSNSYNEQF